This entry lists 6 T cell receptor beta chains sequenced from one sample in a study of T cells in Graves' hyperthyroidism and ophthalmopathy. There were TCR beta CDR3 regions amplified from RNA transcripts. The TCR CDR3 was amplified in a first-round RT-PCR using the HTBI primer set. TCRdb reprocessed the multiplex PCR reads via MiXCR and lists one record per CDR3 protein. This sample has fewer than 900,000 distinct CDR3 sequences, with around 19% found just once. Sequencing was performed on blood. Receptor source: a woman between 45 and 65 years old with Graves' hyperthyroidism that later progressed to Graves' ophthalmopathy.

This clonotype appeared many times. The V call is TRBV20-1, the J call TRBJ1-2; the match to TRBD1 covers 7 bases. The CDR3 contains 15 residues. J gave up 5 bases and V 6 bases, and 15 bases lay outside the gene matches. Germline lookup yields CDR1 DFQATT and CDR2 SNEGSKA (reference sequence). The CDR3 is CSAALIKGARYGYTF. DNA of the CDR3: TGCAGTGCCGCGTTGATCAAGGGGGCGCGTTATGGCTACACCTTC.

In DNA, the CDR3 is TGCAGCGTTGACCCTACAGGGGGTAATGAAAAACTGTTTTTT. Protein sequence: CSVDPTGGNEKLFF. The chain couples TRBV29-1 to TRBJ1-4; 8 bases fit TRBD1. This CDR3 has 14 amino acids. Germline CDR1 SQVTM, CDR2 ANQGSEA. The junction had 4 bases not matched to a gene; V was cut back by 3 bases and J by 4 bases.

This clonotype was counted ten times or more. The V gene is TRBV18, the J gene TRBJ1-3, with D unresolved. Trimming removed 8 bases from V and 0 bases from J, with 14 bases in between. Germline loops: CDR1 KGHSH, CDR2 LQKENI. The CDR3 totals 15 residues. This CDR3 is CASGLNGFSGNTIYF. CDR3 nucleotide sequence: TGTGCCAGCGGACTAAACGGGTTCTCTGGAAACACCATATATTTT. The full variable domain, in which reference TRBV18 and TRBJ1-3 provide the parts outside the CDR3, is NAGVMQNPRHLVRRRGQEARLRCSPMKGHSHVYWYRQLPEEGLKFMVYLQKENIIDESGMPKERFSAEFPKEGPSILRIQQVVRGDSAAYFCASGLNGFSGNTIYFGEGSWLTVV.

This clonotype appeared a few times. V usage is TRBV20-1 and J usage is TRBJ2-3, with TRBD2 matching over 7 bases. V dropped 5 bases and J dropped 3; count of bases not matched to a gene: 2. The CDR3 has 12 residues. Germline V CDR1 and CDR2: DFQATT, SNEGSKA (reference sequence). This CDR3 is CSAGGVTDTQYF. CDR3 DNA sequence: TGCAGTGCTGGGGGGGTGACAGATACGCAGTATTTT.

In this sample, this clonotype turned up once. The CDR3 DNA reads TGTGCCAGCAGCGGACAGGGGGGGGGTCAGCCCCAGCATTTT. Encoded protein: CASSGQGGGQPQHF. V gene TRBV9 combines with J gene TRBJ1-5; TRBD1 aligns across 9 bases. V lost 3 bases, J lost 6 bases, and 4 bases stayed unmatched. CDR1 and CDR2 from the germline V gene are SGDLS and YYNGEE. The CDR3 covers 14 residues.

This chain links TRBV4-1 with TRBJ1-4; the match to TRBD1 covers 9 bases. Germline-derived CDR1 and CDR2 are MGHRA and YSYEKL. The CDR3 covers 15 residues. Trimming removed 7 bases from V and 3 bases from J; junction bases left unmatched: 6. DNA for the CDR3: TGCGCCAGCAACCCCCGACAGGGGGCTAATGAAAAACTGTTTTTT. This codes for CASNPRQGANEKLFF.